This T cell receptor beta chain appears in the sequencing data of a study of T cell responses to AZD1222 COVID-19 vaccine. Sequencing used immunoSEQ multiplex PCR; TCRdb keeps in-frame clones, though not all of them. The data hold around 100,000 clones, with about 93% observed a single time. Whole-study results and caveats: CD4 TCRs linked to vaccination spanned spike, dominating at 160-218 and 743-854. There were mostly white British donors and more females than males, and clonal diversity was possibly underestimated. Seropositivity was recorded at baseline in only 5 or 6 AZD1222 recipients.

A word on this clone: The antigen is not known. This CDR3 is also generated by other DNA sequences in the sample.

The sequence was collected from an adult in good health. The input for sequencing was peripheral blood, taken on day 0 of AZD1222 vaccination.

In DNA form, the CDR3 reads TGTGCCAGCTCACCGGGCTCTGGAAACACCATATATTTT. It yields the protein CASSPGSGNTIYF. The genes are TRBV18 and TRBJ1-3; D is unresolved. Germline V gene data show CDR1 as KGHSH and CDR2 as LQKENI. The V end lost 3 bases, the J end lost 0 bases, and 3 bases lay between the germline ends. This CDR3 is 13 amino acids long.